This record looks at one T cell receptor (beta chain) sequence and its context. What it binds is unknown. This sample was included in a study of esophageal squamous cell carcinoma under preoperative chemotherapy. Study as a whole: TCR repertoires were profiled from both peripheral blood T cells and tumor-infiltrating lymphocytes.

TCRdb passed the PCR reads through MiXCR, listing each CDR3 protein once. The sample holds roughly 15,000 distinct CDR3 sequences; 48% are singletons and the top ten take over 25%. Indicated time point: before preoperative PTX-NDP chemotherapy. Preoperative chemotherapy with paclitaxel-nedaplatin was given to patients before surgery. Study-level points and caveats: Abundant clones tended to shrink rather than expand after paclitaxel-nedaplatin. Chemotherapy was followed by significantly higher TCR diversity in peripheral T cells only, not tumor-infiltrating lymphocytes.

V was shortened by 5 bases and J by 7 bases, with 18 bases between the two germline ends. Per the germline V gene, CDR1 is SGHAT and CDR2 is FQNNGV. This CDR3 has 15 residues. The sample here was taken from a patient given preoperative chemotherapy. The receptor was derived from a human donor with esophageal squamous cell carcinoma. The donor label of this sample is uncertain. This chain connects TRBV11-2 to TRBJ2-1; no reliable D call. The DNA of the CDR3 is TGTGCCAGCAGCCGTCAAGCGACTGCCGAGAATGAGCAGTTCTTC. Protein product: CASSRQATAENEQFF.